The entry that follows covers one T cell receptor beta chain sequence. Its antigen is unidentified. The entry originates in a study of T cells in Graves' hyperthyroidism and ophthalmopathy. General study findings and limits: Most thyroid clonotypes with frequency above 0.001 were detected in blood. Ophthalmopathy was separated from stable hyperthyroidism by a 13 V-J model.

Uncontrolled infections, other autoimmune diseases, pregnancy or lactation led to exclusion of patients. Regions amplified from RNA transcripts were the TCR beta CDR3 regions. With the HTBI primer set, the TCR CDR3 went through a first round of RT-PCR. TCRdb redid the calling of the multiplex PCR reads with MiXCR, one entry per CDR3 protein. The sample contains hundreds of thousands of distinct CDR3 sequences, approximately 42% of which appear only once. V lost 5 bases to trimming and J lost 4 bases, with 20 bases between them. This CDR3 is 15 amino acids long. CDR1 is SQVTM and CDR2 is ANQGSEA in the germline V gene.

V and J are TRBV29-1 and TRBJ2-5; the D is unclear. The receptor was derived from an adult man with Graves' disease, either hyperthyroidism or ophthalmopathy (not recorded which). The specimen sequenced was peripheral blood or thyroid tissue (not recorded which). CDR3 loop: CSVLDRARDRETQYF. The CDR3 region has the DNA TGCAGCGTTCTAGATCGGGCGAGAGACCGAGAGACCCAGTACTTC.